This T cell receptor beta chain was captured by sequencing in a study of T cell responses to AZD1222 COVID-19 vaccine. Study-wide background: Timing groups of about 4 and about 12 weeks for second doses were pooled. Study outcomes and limitations: Mostly white British, mostly female donors; authors suggested clonal diversity may be underestimated. Researchers took repertoire samples only after the peak T cell response had come. The CD4 TCRs associated with vaccination extended across spike and predominated at 160-218 and 743-854.

A remark on this clone: The antigen remains unidentified.

Assay used: immunoSEQ multiplex PCR; TCRdb lists only in-frame clones, some missing. The sample has 140,000 to 150,000 clones; roughly nine tenths are singletons. V shed 9 bases and J 5 bases; nucleotides not matched to a gene: 6. The CDR3 runs to 12 residues. Germline CDR1 is SNHLY and CDR2 is FYNNEI. The chain carries TRBV2 and TRBJ2-7, with 8 bases matching TRBD1. This TCR was sampled from an adult in good health. Sequences were derived from peripheral blood, sampled on day 0 of AZD1222 vaccination. CDR3 DNA sequence: TGTGCCAGTGTGGACAGGGTTAACGAGCAGTACTTC. It translates to CASVDRVNEQYF.